This TCR beta chain was documented in a study of OX40 agonist ivuxolimab in advanced cancers. Study background: As their treatment, patients were administered ivuxolimab, an agonistic anti-OX40 (CD134) antibody. Overall study results and limits: With doses of 0.1-3.0 mg/kg, partial responders showed among the lowest clonal expansion. Which antigen the expanded peripheral T cells recognized is unknown. At 0.1 to 3.0 mg/kg and by week 6, clonal expansion occurred in CD4+ and CD8+ blood T cells.

Remarks on this clone: Its target is unknown.

Method: immunoSEQ multiplex PCR; TCRdb's copy keeps in-frame clones and lacks some. The profile shows some 80,000 clones, around 87% of them singletons. Germline V gives CDR1 SEHNR, CDR2 FQNEAQ (reference sequence). The CDR3 sequence is 15 residues long. The TCR originated in an adult with an advanced solid tumor such as melanoma, head and neck, liver or kidney cancer. Here the sequenced sample was CD4+ or CD8+ T cells sorted from blood, taken in a trial of the OX40 agonist ivuxolimab. The chain carries TRBV7-9 and TRBJ2-5; a weak D match, TRBD2 (6 bases). TRBJ2-7 matches the DNA end more closely, so the J call is doubtful. The DNA of the CDR3 is TGTGCCAGCAGCTTAGAGGGCGGGGCAGCCTACGAGCAGTACTTC. Translating it yields CASSLEGGAAYEQYF.